This is a list of T cell receptor beta chains from one sample in a study of blood T cell repertoires in COVID-19. Method: immunoSEQ multiplex PCR; TCRdb's copy keeps in-frame clones and lacks some. Of around 140,000 clones in the sample, 86% are singletons; the top ten hold approximately 8.2%. The sequenced material came from peripheral blood. The receptors originated from an older woman with acute or convalescent COVID-19. Each CDR3 is given with its conserved first and last residue. The D gene is left open where the match is weak. Expanded clones get a size class; other rows say once, few or many, or leave the size out.

many	NA	TRBV27	TRBJ1-6	CASRYRSGSPLHF	TGTGCCAGCCGGTACAGGTCGGGTTCACCCCTCCACTTT
NA	TRBD2	TRBV6-1	TRBJ2-1	CASSETSGGSYNEQFF	TGTGCCAGCAGTGAAACTAGCGGGGGGTCCTACAATGAGCAGTTCTTC
NA	NA	TRBV4-1	TRBJ2-7	CASSPGQISYEQYF	TGCGCCAGCAGCCCTGGACAGATTTCCTACGAGCAGTACTTC
NA	NA	TRBV5-4	TRBJ1-1	CASSLGAGMNTEAFF	TGTGCCAGCAGCTTAGGGGCTGGGATGAACACTGAAGCTTTCTTT
NA	NA	TRBV5-6	TRBJ2-7	CASSLVVADEQYF	TGTGCCAGCAGCTTGGTCGTGGCCGACGAGCAGTACTTC
NA	NA	TRBV3-1/TRBV3-2	TRBJ2-5	CASSRGLQETQYF	TGTGCCAGCAGCCGGGGACTTCAAGAGACCCAGTACTTC
few	NA	TRBV10-2	TRBJ1-5	CASRFGDNQPQHF	TGCGCCAGCAGGTTCGGGGATAATCAGCCCCAGCATTTT
NA	NA	TRBV20-1	TRBJ2-3	CSAEAEDTQYF	TGCAGTGCCGAGGCAGAGGATACGCAGTATTTT
NA	NA	TRBV19	TRBJ1-5	CASTRRGAGLNQPQHF	TGTGCCAGTACCCGACGTGGGGCAGGGCTCAATCAGCCCCAGCATTTT
once	TRBD1	TRBV23-1	TRBJ1-2	CASSRPGTGDSGYTF	TGCGCCAGCAGTCGACCCGGGACAGGGGATTCTGGCTACACCTTC
NA	NA	TRBV28	TRBJ1-2	CASSSTVSGYTF	TGTGCCAGCAGTTCGACAGTTTCCGGCTACACCTTC
medium-sized	NA	TRBV6-5	TRBJ1-1	CASRWGGSGDTEAFF	TGTGCCAGCAGATGGGGAGGGTCGGGCGACACTGAAGCTTTCTTT
NA	TRBD1	TRBV7-9	TRBJ2-7	CASTYQALGQGSGEQYF	TGTGCCAGCACCTACCAAGCCCTGGGACAGGGTTCGGGCGAGCAGTACTTC
once	TRBD1	TRBV3-1/TRBV3-2	TRBJ1-2	CASSQPRTGGYYGYTF	TGTGCCAGCAGCCAACCCCGGACAGGGGGTTACTATGGCTACACCTTC
NA	TRBD1	TRBV14	TRBJ1-6	CASSPRTGPNSPLHF	TGTGCCAGCAGCCCCCGGACAGGGCCTAATTCACCCCTCCACTTT
NA	NA	TRBV9	TRBJ1-3	CASSVEEGGPLGF	TGTGCCAGCAGCGTAGAGGAGGGTGGACCGCTCGGTTTT